A selection of T cell receptor beta chains follows, all from one sample in a study of Ad26.COV2.S vaccination and SARS-CoV-2 variants. Only in-frame clones appear in the TCRdb table, and some are missing; sequencing was by immunoSEQ multiplex PCR. The sample lists more than 300,000 clones, more than 70% occurring once. The sample in question was peripheral blood, obtained in a trial of Ad26.COV2.S vaccine versus placebo. The receptors derive from a person between 18 and 59 years old who received the Ad26.COV2.S COVID-19 vaccine or a placebo. Each CDR3 is given with its conserved first and last residue. A D gene is named only where the DNA matches it firmly. Rows give clone size only sometimes, using once, few, many, or a class for an expanded clone.

abundance,v_gene,j_gene,d_gene,CDR3aa,CDR3nt
.,TRBV2,TRBJ1-1,.,CASSEGQMNTEAFF,TGTGCCAGCAGTGAGGGACAAATGAACACTGAAGCTTTCTTT
.,TRBV18,TRBJ1-2,TRBD1,CASSHEQGDDGYTF,TGTGCCAGCTCACACGAACAGGGGGACGATGGCTACACCTTC
few,TRBV6-2/TRBV6-3,TRBJ1-2,.,CASSLRAPKKGYGYTF,TGTGCCAGCAGCCTCCGGGCCCCCAAAAAAGGCTATGGCTACACCTTC
.,TRBV3-1/TRBV3-2,TRBJ2-2,TRBD1,CASSPQGLWTGELFF,TGTGCCAGCAGCCCACAGGGGTTGTGGACCGGGGAGCTGTTTTTT
.,TRBV18,TRBJ2-4,.,CASSSGLGRNIQYF,TGTGCCAGCTCATCCGGACTGGGGAGGAACATTCAGTACTTC
once,TRBV30,TRBJ1-3,.,CAWRGYRTIYF,TGTGCCTGGAGGGGGTATAGAACCATATATTTT
.,TRBV10-3,TRBJ1-6,TRBD1,CAISATGGTISPLHF,TGTGCCATCAGTGCTACAGGGGGGACTATTTCACCCCTCCACTTT
.,TRBV7-8,TRBJ1-1,.,CASSLGDVVRPNTEAFF,TGTGCCAGCAGCTTAGGAGACGTGGTCCGGCCGAACACTGAAGCTTTCTTT
.,TRBV7-8,TRBJ1-4,TRBD1,CASSLTGGGEKLFF,TGTGCCAGCAGCTTAACAGGGGGCGGCGAAAAACTGTTTTTT
.,TRBV2,TRBJ2-1,.,CASSEGRAAYNEQFF,TGTGCCAGCAGTGAGGGGCGGGCTGCCTACAATGAGCAGTTCTTC
.,TRBV7-2,TRBJ2-2,TRBD2,CASSFPGGRRTGELFF,TGTGCCAGCAGCTTCCCGGGAGGGAGGCGGACCGGGGAGCTGTTTTTT
few,TRBV5-1,TRBJ1-6,TRBD1,CASSLEGARGNNNSPLHF,TGCGCCAGCAGCTTGGAGGGGGCCCGGGGGAACAATAATTCACCCCTCCACTTT
.,TRBV14,TRBJ1-6,TRBD1,CASSRQGNSPLHF,TGTGCCAGCAGCCGACAGGGGAATTCACCCCTCCACTTT
.,TRBV30,TRBJ2-6,.,CACLPGARMGANVLTF,TGTGCCTGCCTCCCAGGGGCGCGGATGGGGGCCAACGTCCTGACTTTC
.,TRBV5-1,TRBJ2-2,TRBD2,CASSLAGGRGGELFF,TGCGCCAGCAGCTTGGCGGGGGGGCGAGGCGGGGAGCTGTTTTTT
.,TRBV7-2,TRBJ1-5,.,CASSPTGPNQPQHF,TGTGCCAGCAGCCCGACAGGTCCCAATCAGCCCCAGCATTTT
.,TRBV5-1,TRBJ2-1,.,CASSVGTVNNEQFF,TGCGCCAGCAGCGTAGGGACGGTGAACAATGAGCAGTTCTTC
once,TRBV18,TRBJ1-3,.,CASSPLLGGETGNTIYF,TGTGCCAGCTCACCACTCCTGGGGGGAGAAACTGGAAACACCATATATTTT
once,TRBV3-1/TRBV3-2,TRBJ2-2,TRBD1,CASSPGQGWTGELFF,TGTGCCAGCAGCCCGGGACAGGGATGGACCGGGGAGCTGTTTTTT
.,TRBV6-6,TRBJ2-1,.,CASSQDNEQFF,TGTGCCAGCAGCCAAGACAATGAGCAGTTCTTC
.,TRBV19,TRBJ1-6,.,CASSTADAYNSPLHF,TGTGCCAGTAGTACTGCCGACGCCTATAATTCACCCCTCCACTTT
.,TRBV19,TRBJ1-2,.,CASTRQFDYGYTF,TGTGCCAGTACGAGGCAGTTCGACTATGGCTACACCTTC
.,TRBV6-5,TRBJ1-5,.,CASRVDKLRNQPQHF,TGTGCCAGCAGGGTCGACAAATTGCGCAATCAGCCCCAGCATTTT
.,TRBV6-1,TRBJ1-2,.,CASSEAGGTGYGYTF,TGTGCCAGCAGTGAAGCAGGAGGGACGGGCTATGGCTACACCTTC
.,TRBV27,TRBJ1-3,.,CASSPKDQRRGWGSGNTIYF,TGTGCCAGCAGTCCGAAAGATCAACGTAGGGGATGGGGATCTGGAAACACCATATATTTT
few,TRBV7-6,TRBJ2-1,TRBD1,CASSRGQGFVNEQFF,TGTGCCAGCAGCCGTGGACAGGGTTTTGTAAATGAGCAGTTCTTC
.,TRBV5-1,TRBJ1-1,.,CASSLMDDTEAFF,TGCGCCAGCAGCTTGATGGACGACACTGAAGCTTTCTTT
.,TRBV7-2,TRBJ2-1,TRBD2,CASTSGLAGTSYNEQFF,TGTGCCAGCACCTCGGGACTAGCGGGGACTTCCTACAATGAGCAGTTCTTC
.,TRBV7-2,TRBJ2-5,.,CASSLEGDTGYRKTQYF,TGTGCCAGCAGCTTAGAGGGGGACACAGGGTATCGAAAGACCCAGTACTTC
.,TRBV12-3/TRBV12-4,TRBJ2-1,.,CASRLSGNEQFF,TGTGCCAGCAGACTAAGCGGAAATGAGCAGTTCTTC
.,TRBV20-1,TRBJ1-1,.,CSARDYTEAFF,TGCAGTGCTAGGGACTACACTGAAGCTTTCTTT
.,TRBV6-5,TRBJ2-1,TRBD2,CASGTSGGRYEQFF,TGTGCCAGCGGGACTAGCGGGGGGAGGTATGAGCAGTTCTTC
few,TRBV6-2/TRBV6-3,TRBJ2-1,.,CASSQGPLPYNEQFF,TGTGCCAGCAGTCAGGGCCCACTACCTTACAATGAGCAGTTCTTC
.,TRBV9,TRBJ2-3,TRBD2,CASSGSGGANTDTQYF,TGTGCCAGCAGCGGGAGCGGGGGGGCGAACACAGATACGCAGTATTTT
.,TRBV5-1,TRBJ1-2,.,CASSLNPRRDNGYTF,TGCGCCAGCAGCTTGAATCCCAGGAGGGACAACGGCTACACCTTC
.,TRBV18,TRBJ1-2,.,CASSRPNSNYGYTF,TGTGCCAGCTCTCGACCAAACTCTAACTATGGCTACACCTTC
.,TRBV18,TRBJ2-1,TRBD1,CASSPPAGGYNEQFF,TGTGCCAGCTCACCACCGGCAGGGGGCTACAATGAGCAGTTCTTC
few,TRBV6-6,TRBJ2-7,.,CASSYVGSHYEQYF,TGTGCCAGCAGTTACGTAGGCAGCCACTACGAGCAGTACTTC
.,TRBV7-2,TRBJ2-1,.,CAIKQGGHNNEQFF,TGTGCCATCAAGCAGGGGGGGCACAATAATGAGCAGTTCTTC
.,TRBV15,TRBJ2-5,TRBD2,CAAAAGLQETQYF,TGTGCCGCCGCAGCGGGACTTCAAGAGACCCAGTACTTC
.,TRBV6-5,TRBJ2-7,TRBD1,CASTRTGTYEQYF,TGTGCCAGCACCAGGACAGGGACCTACGAGCAGTACTTC
.,TRBV5-1,TRBJ2-2,.,CASSLESPGELFF,TGCGCCAGCAGCTTGGAGTCACCGGGGGAGCTGTTTTTT
.,TRBV5-1,TRBJ1-2,.,CASSLEGDYGYTF,TGCGCCAGCAGCTTGGAGGGGGACTATGGCTACACCTTC
.,TRBV11-2,TRBJ1-5,.,CASSPGPAYSNQPQHF,TGTGCCAGCAGCCCCGGACCGGCATATAGCAATCAGCCCCAGCATTTT
.,TRBV9,TRBJ2-5,.,CASSVGLGAETQYF,TGTGCCAGCAGCGTAGGGCTGGGGGCCGAGACCCAGTACTTC
.,TRBV30,TRBJ2-1,TRBD1,CAWSVQGGWNEQFF,TGTGCCTGGAGTGTACAGGGGGGTTGGAATGAGCAGTTCTTC
few,TRBV5-6,TRBJ1-6,TRBD1,CASSFWTGLNNSPLHF,TGTGCCAGCAGCTTTTGGACAGGGTTGAATAATTCACCCCTCCACTTT
.,TRBV3-1/TRBV3-2,TRBJ2-4,TRBD1,CASSQDVGTGTKLAKNIQYF,TGTGCCAGCAGCCAAGATGTGGGGACAGGGACCAAACTAGCCAAAAACATTCAGTACTTC
few,TRBV6-5,TRBJ1-2,.,CASSSHGAPTNYGYTF,TGTGCCAGCAGTTCTCACGGTGCTCCTACTAACTATGGCTACACCTTC
.,TRBV6-5,TRBJ2-7,.,CASSYTGVSGEQYF,TGTGCCAGCAGTTACACGGGGGTCTCTGGCGAGCAGTACTTC
.,TRBV19,TRBJ2-7,.,CASSEGPSYEQYF,TGTGCCAGTAGTGAGGGACCGTCCTACGAGCAGTACTTC
.,TRBV18,TRBJ2-2,TRBD2,CASSPPSLAGDPTGELFF,TGTGCCAGCTCACCACCGTCCCTAGCGGGGGACCCCACCGGGGAGCTGTTTTTT
.,TRBV6-1,TRBJ1-4,TRBD1,CASSEFGTGGEKLFF,TGTGCCAGCAGTGAATTCGGGACAGGGGGTGAAAAACTGTTTTTT
.,TRBV4-1,TRBJ2-5,.,CASSQDRQRVQETQYF,TGCGCCAGCAGCCAAGACCGTCAGCGGGTCCAAGAGACCCAGTACTTC
.,TRBV6-5,TRBJ2-1,TRBD2,CASSYSAGGPANEQFF,TGTGCCAGCAGTTACTCGGCGGGGGGGCCGGCCAATGAGCAGTTCTTC
.,TRBV25-1,TRBJ1-1,.,CASPTSGVNTEAFF,TGTGCCAGCCCTACCTCCGGGGTTAACACTGAAGCTTTCTTT
.,TRBV5-4,TRBJ2-3,.,CASSLVADTQYF,TGTGCCAGCAGCTTGGTGGCGGATACGCAGTATTTT
many,TRBV6-2/TRBV6-3,TRBJ2-7,TRBD1,CASSYGTASYEQYF,TGTGCCAGCAGTTACGGGACAGCCTCCTACGAGCAGTACTTC
.,TRBV6-6,TRBJ1-5,TRBD1,CASSRTGARDNQPQHF,TGTGCCAGCAGTAGGACAGGGGCGAGGGACAATCAGCCCCAGCATTTT